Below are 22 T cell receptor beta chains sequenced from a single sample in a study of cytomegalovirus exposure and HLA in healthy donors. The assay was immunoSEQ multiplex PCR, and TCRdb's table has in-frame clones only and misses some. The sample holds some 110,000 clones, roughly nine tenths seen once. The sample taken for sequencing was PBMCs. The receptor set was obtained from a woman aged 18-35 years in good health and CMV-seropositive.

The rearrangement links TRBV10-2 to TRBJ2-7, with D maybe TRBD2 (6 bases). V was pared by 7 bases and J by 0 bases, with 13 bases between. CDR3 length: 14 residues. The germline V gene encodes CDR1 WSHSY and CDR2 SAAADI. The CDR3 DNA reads TGCGCCAGCAATTCAGCGGGCCCCTCCTACGAGCAGTACTTC. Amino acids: CASNSAGPSYEQYF.

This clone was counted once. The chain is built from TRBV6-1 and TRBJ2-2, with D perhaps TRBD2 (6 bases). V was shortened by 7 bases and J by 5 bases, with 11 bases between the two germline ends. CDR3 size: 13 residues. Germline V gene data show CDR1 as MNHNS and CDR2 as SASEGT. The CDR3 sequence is CASTGGWTGELFF. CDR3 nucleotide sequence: TGTGCCAGCACCGGGGGATGGACCGGGGAGCTGTTTTTT.

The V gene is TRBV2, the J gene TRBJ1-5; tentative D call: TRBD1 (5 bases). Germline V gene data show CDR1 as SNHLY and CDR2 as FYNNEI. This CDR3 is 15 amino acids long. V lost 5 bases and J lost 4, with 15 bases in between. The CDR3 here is CASSSPREGNQPQHF. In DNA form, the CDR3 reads TGTGCCAGCAGTTCACCCAGGGAAGGGAATCAGCCCCAGCATTTT. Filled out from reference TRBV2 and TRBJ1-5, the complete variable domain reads EPEVTQTPSHQVTQMGQEVILRCVPISNHLYFYWYRQILGQKVEFLVSFYNNEISEKSEIFDDQFSVERPDGSNFTLKIRSTKLEDSAMYFCASSSPREGNQPQHFGDGTRLSIL.

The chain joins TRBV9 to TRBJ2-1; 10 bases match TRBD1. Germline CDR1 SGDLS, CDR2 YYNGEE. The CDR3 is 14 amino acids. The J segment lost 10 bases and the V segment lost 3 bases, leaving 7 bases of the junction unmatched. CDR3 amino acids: CASSAGTGVEEQFF. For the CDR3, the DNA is TGTGCCAGCAGCGCCGGGACAGGGGTAGAAGAGCAGTTCTTC.

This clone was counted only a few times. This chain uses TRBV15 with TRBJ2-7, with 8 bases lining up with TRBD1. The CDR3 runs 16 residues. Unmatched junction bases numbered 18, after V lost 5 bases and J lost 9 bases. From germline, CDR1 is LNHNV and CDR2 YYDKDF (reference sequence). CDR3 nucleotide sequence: TGTGCCACCAGCTGGGGACCAGGGGGCCTTACCCCTCGGCAGTACTTC. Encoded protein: CATSWGPGGLTPRQYF.

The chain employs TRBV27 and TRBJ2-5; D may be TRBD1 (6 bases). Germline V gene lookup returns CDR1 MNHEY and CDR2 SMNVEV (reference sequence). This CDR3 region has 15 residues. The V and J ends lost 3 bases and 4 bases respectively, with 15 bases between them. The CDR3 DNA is TGTGCCAGCAGTTTTGGCCAAGGCAGGGGAGAGACCCAGTACTTC. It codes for CASSFGQGRGETQYF.

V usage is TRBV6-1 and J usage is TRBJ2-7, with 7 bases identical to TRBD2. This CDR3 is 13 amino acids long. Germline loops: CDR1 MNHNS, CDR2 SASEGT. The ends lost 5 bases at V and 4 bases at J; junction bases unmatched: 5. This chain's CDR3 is CASSLADRYEQYF. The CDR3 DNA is TGTGCCAGCAGTCTAGCGGACCGTTACGAGCAGTACTTC.

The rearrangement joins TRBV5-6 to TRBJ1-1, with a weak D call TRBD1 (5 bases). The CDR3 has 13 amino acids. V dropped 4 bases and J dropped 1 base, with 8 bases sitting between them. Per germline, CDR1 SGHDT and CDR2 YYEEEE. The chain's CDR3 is CASSVQENTEAFF. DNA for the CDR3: TGTGCCAGCAGCGTACAGGAGAACACTGAAGCTTTCTTT.

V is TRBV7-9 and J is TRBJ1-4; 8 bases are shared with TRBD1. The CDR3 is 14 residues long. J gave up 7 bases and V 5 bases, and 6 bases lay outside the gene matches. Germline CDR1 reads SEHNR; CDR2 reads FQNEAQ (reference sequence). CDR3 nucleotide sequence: TGTGCCAGCAGCCCTAGGACAGGGTTTGAAAAACTGTTTTTT. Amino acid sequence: CASSPRTGFEKLFF.

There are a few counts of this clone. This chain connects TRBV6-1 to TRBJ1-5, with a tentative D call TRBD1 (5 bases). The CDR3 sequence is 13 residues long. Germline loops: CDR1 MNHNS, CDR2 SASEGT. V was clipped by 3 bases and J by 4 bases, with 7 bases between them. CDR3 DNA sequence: TGTGCCAGCAGTGAGACAGTAAATCAGCCCCAGCATTTT. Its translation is CASSETVNQPQHF.

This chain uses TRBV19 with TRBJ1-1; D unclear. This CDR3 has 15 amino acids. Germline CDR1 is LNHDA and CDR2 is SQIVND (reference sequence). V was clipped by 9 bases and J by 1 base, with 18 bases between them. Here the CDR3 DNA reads TGTGCCAGCCGCCGGGAGGCTAGGAGGAACACTGAAGCTTTCTTT. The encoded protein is CASRREARRNTEAFF.

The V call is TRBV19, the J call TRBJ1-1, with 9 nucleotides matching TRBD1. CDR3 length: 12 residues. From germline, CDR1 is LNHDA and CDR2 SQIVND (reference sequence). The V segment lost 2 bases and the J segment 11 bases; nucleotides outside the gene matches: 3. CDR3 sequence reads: CASSIRQGEAFF. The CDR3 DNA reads TGTGCCAGTAGTATAAGACAGGGGGAGGCTTTCTTT.

CDR3 region: CASRGAYSNQPQHF. The CDR3 DNA reads TGTGCCAGCAGGGGGGCTTATAGCAATCAGCCCCAGCATTTT. This sequence joins TRBV2 and TRBJ1-5; tentatively, D is TRBD1 (6 bases). The V end was cut by 6 bases, the J end by 0 bases, with 9 bases between. The CDR3 is 14 residues long. Germline assignment: CDR1 SNHLY and CDR2 FYNNEI.

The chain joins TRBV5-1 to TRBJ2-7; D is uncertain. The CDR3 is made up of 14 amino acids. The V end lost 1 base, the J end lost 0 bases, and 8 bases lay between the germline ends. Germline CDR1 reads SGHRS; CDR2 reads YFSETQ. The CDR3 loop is CASSLSLPSYEQYF. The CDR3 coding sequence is TGCGCCAGCAGCTTGAGCCTACCCTCCTACGAGCAGTACTTC.

This CDR3 reads CASSAITRDEQFF. The CDR3 coding sequence is TGTGCCAGTAGTGCCATAACTCGGGATGAGCAGTTCTTC. The chain couples TRBV19 to TRBJ2-1; D gene unclear. V was cut by 5 bases and J by 8 bases, with 13 bases left in between. Germline CDR1 LNHDA, CDR2 SQIVND (reference sequence). This CDR3 region has 13 residues.

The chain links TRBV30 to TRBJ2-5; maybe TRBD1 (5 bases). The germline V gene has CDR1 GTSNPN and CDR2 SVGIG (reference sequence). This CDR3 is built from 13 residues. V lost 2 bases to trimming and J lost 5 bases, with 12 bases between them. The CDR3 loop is CAWSQGPLETQYF. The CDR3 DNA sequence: TGTGCCTGGAGTCAGGGTCCTTTGGAGACCCAGTACTTC.

The DNA of the CDR3 is TGTGCCACCAGCAGAGAAGGGACAGGGTACGAGCAGTACTTC. Protein product: CATSREGTGYEQYF. The chain employs TRBV15 and TRBJ2-7; TRBD1 agrees at 9 bases. Germline CDR1 LNHNV, CDR2 YYDKDF (reference sequence). The CDR3 contains 14 residues. With 0 bases clipped from V and 4 bases from J, the junction kept 1 base outside the gene matches.

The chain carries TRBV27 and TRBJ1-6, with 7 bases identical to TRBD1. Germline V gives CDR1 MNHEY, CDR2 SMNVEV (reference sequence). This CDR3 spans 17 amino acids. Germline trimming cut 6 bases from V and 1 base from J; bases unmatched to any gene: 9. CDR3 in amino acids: CASSSGQAISYNSPLHF. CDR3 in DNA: TGTGCCAGCAGCAGCGGACAGGCCATTTCCTATAATTCACCCCTCCACTTT.

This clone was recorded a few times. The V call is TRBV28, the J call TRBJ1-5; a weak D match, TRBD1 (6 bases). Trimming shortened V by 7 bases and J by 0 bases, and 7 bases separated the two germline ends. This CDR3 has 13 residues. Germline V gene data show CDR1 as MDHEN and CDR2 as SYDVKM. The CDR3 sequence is CASNRDSNQPQHF. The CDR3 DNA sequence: TGTGCCAGCAACAGGGATAGCAATCAGCCCCAGCATTTT.

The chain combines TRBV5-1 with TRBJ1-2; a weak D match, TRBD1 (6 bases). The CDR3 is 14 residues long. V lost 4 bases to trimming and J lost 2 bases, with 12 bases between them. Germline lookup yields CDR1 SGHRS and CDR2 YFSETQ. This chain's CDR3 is CASSVGTSNYGYTF. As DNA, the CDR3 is TGCGCCAGCAGCGTCGGGACATCCAACTATGGCTACACCTTC. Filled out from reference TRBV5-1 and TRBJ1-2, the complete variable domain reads KAGVTQTPRYLIKTRGQQVTLSCSPISGHRSVSWYQQTPGQGLQFLFEYFSETQRNKGNFPGRFSGRQFSNSRSEMNVSTLELGDSALYLCASSVGTSNYGYTFGSGTRLTVV.

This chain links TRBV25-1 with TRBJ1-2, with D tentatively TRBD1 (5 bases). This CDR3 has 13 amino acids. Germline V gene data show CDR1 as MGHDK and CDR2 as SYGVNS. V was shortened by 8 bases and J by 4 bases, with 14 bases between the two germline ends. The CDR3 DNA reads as TGTGCCAGCGCCGGCGGGGCGGCCTATGGCTACACCTTC. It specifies CASAGGAAYGYTF.

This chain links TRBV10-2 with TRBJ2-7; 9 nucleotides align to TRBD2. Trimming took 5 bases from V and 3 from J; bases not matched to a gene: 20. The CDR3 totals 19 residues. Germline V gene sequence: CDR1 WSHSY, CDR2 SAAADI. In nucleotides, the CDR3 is TGCGCCAGCAGTCATCTGGGGATGGATTGGCGGGAGGGAGGCTACGAGCAGTACTTC. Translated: CASSHLGMDWREGGYEQYF.